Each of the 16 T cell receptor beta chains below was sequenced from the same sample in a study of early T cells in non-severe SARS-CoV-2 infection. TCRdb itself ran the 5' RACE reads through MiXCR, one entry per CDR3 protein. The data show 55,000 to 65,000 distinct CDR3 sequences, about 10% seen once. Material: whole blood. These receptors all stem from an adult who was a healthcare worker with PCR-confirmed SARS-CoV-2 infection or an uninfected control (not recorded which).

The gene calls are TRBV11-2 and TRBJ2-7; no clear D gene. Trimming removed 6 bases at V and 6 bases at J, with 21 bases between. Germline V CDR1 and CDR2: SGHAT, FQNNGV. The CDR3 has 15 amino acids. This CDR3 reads CASSPQAFLGSEQYF. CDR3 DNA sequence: TGTGCCAGCAGTCCCCAGGCCTTTCTAGGTTCCGAGCAGTACTTC.

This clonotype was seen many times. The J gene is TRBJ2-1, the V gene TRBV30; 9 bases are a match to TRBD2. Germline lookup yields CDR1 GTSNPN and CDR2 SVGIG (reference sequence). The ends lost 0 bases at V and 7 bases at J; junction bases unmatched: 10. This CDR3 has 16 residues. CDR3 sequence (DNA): TGTGCCTGGAGTGTAAGGCGGGGGGGCCTGGGGAATGAGCAGTTCTTC. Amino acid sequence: CAWSVRRGGLGNEQFF.

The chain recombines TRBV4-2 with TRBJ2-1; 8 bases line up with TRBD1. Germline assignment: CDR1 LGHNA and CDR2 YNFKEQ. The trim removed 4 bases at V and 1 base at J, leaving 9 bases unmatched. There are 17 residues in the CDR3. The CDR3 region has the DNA TGTGCCAGCAGCCCTGACTTAGACAGGGGTTCCTACAATGAGCAGTTCTTC. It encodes CASSPDLDRGSYNEQFF.

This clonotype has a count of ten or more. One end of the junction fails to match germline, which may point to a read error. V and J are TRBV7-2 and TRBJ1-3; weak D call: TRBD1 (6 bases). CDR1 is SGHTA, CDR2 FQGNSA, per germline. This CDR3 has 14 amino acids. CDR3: CASILDSSENTIYF. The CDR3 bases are TGTGCCAGCATCCTGGACAGCTCTGAAAACACCATATATTTT.

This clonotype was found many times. The CDR3 DNA reads as TGTGCCAGCAGCGGCGAAGCTAGGGGTGGGGAGCTGTTTTTT. Its protein is CASSGEARGGELFF. The V and J genes are TRBV7-9 and TRBJ2-2; D is perhaps TRBD1 (5 bases). Germline V gene data show CDR1 as SEHNR and CDR2 as FQNEAQ (reference sequence). V shed 5 bases and J shed 8 bases, with 15 bases lying between them. The CDR3 contains 14 residues. The full variable domain, its missing parts supplied by reference TRBV7-9 and TRBJ2-2, is DTGVSQNPRHKITKRGQNVTFRCDPISEHNRLYWYRQTLGQGPEFLTYFQNEAQLEKSRLLSDRFSAERPKGSFSTLEIQRTEQGDSAMYLCASSGEARGGELFFGEGSRLTVL.

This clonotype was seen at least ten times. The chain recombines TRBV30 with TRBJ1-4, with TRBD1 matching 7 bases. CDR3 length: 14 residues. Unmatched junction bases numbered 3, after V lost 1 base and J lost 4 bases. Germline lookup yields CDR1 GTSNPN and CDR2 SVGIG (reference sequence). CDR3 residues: CAWSGDRYNEKLFF. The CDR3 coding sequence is TGTGCCTGGAGTGGGGACAGATATAATGAAAAACTGTTTTTT.

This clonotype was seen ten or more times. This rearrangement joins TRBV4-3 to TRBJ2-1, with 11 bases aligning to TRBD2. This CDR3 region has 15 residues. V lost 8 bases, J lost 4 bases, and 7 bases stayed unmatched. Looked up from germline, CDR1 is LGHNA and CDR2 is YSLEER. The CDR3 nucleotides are TGCGCCAGCGCTGGGGGACTAGCGGTGTACAATGAGCAGTTCTTC. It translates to CASAGGLAVYNEQFF.

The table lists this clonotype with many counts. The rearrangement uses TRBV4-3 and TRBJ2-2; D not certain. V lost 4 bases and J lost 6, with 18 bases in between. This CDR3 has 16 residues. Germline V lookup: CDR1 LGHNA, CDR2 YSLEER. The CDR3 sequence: CASSPGVGHRPGELFF. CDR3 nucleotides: TGCGCCAGCAGCCCTGGCGTGGGCCATCGTCCCGGGGAGCTGTTTTTT.

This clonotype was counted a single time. The CDR3 here is CASSQDGGGKTQYF. The CDR3 region has the DNA TGTGCCAGCAGCCAAGATGGAGGGGGCAAGACCCAGTACTTC. This sequence joins TRBV3-1 and TRBJ2-5, with D perhaps TRBD1 (7 bases). V dropped 0 bases and J dropped 6 bases, with 11 bases sitting between them. Germline V gene sequence: CDR1 LGHDT, CDR2 YNNKEL (reference sequence). The CDR3 extends over 14 amino acids.

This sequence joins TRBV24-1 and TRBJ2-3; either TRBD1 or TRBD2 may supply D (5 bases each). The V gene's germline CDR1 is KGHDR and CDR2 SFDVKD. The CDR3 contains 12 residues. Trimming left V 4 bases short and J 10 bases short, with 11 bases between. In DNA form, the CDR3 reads TGTGCCACCAGTGACCCAGGGAGTCCGCAGTATTTT. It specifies CATSDPGSPQYF.

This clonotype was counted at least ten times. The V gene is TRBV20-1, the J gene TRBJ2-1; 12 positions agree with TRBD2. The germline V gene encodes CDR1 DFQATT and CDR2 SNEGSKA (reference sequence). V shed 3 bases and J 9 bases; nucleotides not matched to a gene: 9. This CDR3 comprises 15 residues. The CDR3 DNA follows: TGCAGTGCTAGTTCTAGCGGGGGGGCATCGAGTGAGCAGTTCTTC. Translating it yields CSASSSGGASSEQFF.

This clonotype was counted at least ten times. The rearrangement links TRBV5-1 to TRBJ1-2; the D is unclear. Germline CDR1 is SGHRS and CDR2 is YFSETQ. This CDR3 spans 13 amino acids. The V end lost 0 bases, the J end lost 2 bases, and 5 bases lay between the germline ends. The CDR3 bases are TGCGCCAGCAGCTTGGACTGGAACTATGGCTACACCTTC. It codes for CASSLDWNYGYTF.

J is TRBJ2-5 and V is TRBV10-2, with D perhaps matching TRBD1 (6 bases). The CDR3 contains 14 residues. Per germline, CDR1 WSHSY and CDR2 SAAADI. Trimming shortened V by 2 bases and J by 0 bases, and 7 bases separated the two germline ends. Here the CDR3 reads CASSERTDQETQYF. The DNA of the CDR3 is TGCGCCAGCAGTGAGAGGACAGACCAAGAGACCCAGTACTTC.

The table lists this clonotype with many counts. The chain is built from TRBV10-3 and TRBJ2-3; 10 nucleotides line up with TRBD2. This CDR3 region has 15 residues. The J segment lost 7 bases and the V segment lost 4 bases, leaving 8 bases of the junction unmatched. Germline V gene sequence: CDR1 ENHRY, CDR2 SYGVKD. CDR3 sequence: CAISGASGSQYTQYF. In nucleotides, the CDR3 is TGTGCCATCAGTGGGGCTAGCGGGAGCCAATATACGCAGTATTTT.

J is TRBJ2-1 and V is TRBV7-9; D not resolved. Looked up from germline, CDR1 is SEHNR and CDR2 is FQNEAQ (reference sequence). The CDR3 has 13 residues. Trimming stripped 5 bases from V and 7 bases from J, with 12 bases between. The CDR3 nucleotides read TGTGCCAGCAGCCGGACCGGGCCGAATGAGCAGTTCTTC. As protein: CASSRTGPNEQFF.

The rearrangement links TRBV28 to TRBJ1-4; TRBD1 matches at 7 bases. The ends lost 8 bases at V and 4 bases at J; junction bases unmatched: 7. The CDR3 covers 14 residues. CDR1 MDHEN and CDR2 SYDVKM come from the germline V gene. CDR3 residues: CASLLTGRNEKLFF. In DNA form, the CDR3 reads TGTGCCAGCCTGCTGACAGGGCGTAATGAAAAACTGTTTTTT.